This passage covers 14 T cell receptor beta chains from one sample sequenced in a study of blood T cell repertoires in COVID-19. Profiling relied on immunoSEQ multiplex PCR, and the TCRdb table lists in-frame clones only, not all of them. Among around 120,000 clones listed, around 87% were seen once. The specimen sequenced was peripheral blood. These TCRs come from a woman in her 70s with acute or convalescent COVID-19.

CDR3 sequence: CASGPVTKQYF. The CDR3 DNA reads as TGTGCCAGCGGGCCTGTTACGAAGCAGTACTTC. This rearrangement joins TRBV5-5 to TRBJ2-7; D gene ambiguous. CDR1 and CDR2 from the germline V gene are SGHKS and YYEKEE (reference sequence). The CDR3 totals 11 residues. Trimming took off 7 bases at V and 8 bases at J, with 13 bases between the two ends.

The CDR3 region is CASSEGQGDQPQHF. The CDR3 DNA follows: TGTGCCAGCAGTGAAGGACAGGGGGATCAGCCCCAGCATTTT. This chain joins TRBV2 and TRBJ1-5; TRBD1 matches at 9 bases. J was trimmed by 5 bases and V by 1 base; bases with no gene match: 0. Per the germline V gene, CDR1 is SNHLY and CDR2 is FYNNEI. CDR3 length: 14 amino acids.

This chain links TRBV5-4 with TRBJ2-5; 15 bases agree with TRBD2. J gave up 3 bases and V 4 bases, and 4 bases lay outside the gene matches. The CDR3 runs 16 residues. Germline V gives CDR1 SGHNT, CDR2 YYREEE (reference sequence). This CDR3 is CASSLGLAGGEETQYF. The CDR3 DNA is TGTGCCAGCAGCCTCGGACTAGCGGGGGGGGAAGAGACCCAGTACTTC.

The table lists this clone with a few counts. The rearrangement uses TRBV5-1 and TRBJ2-5; 11 bases match TRBD1. Germline lookup yields CDR1 SGHRS and CDR2 YFSETQ. The CDR3 is 15 residues long. The J segment lost 5 bases and the V segment lost 4 bases, leaving 7 bases of the junction unmatched. CDR3 sequence reads: CASSLRTGGGETQYF. CDR3 DNA: TGCGCCAGCAGCCTTCGGACAGGGGGCGGGGAGACCCAGTACTTC. The complete variable domain, with remaining parts taken from reference TRBV5-1 and TRBJ2-5, reads KAGVTQTPRYLIKTRGQQVTLSCSPISGHRSVSWYQQTPGQGLQFLFEYFSETQRNKGNFPGRFSGRQFSNSRSEMNVSTLELGDSALYLCASSLRTGGGETQYFGPGTRLLVL.

The V gene is TRBV5-1, the J gene TRBJ2-2, with D tentatively TRBD2 (6 bases). Per the germline V gene, CDR1 is SGHRS and CDR2 is YFSETQ. Trimming removed 4 bases at V and 4 bases at J, with 14 bases between. CDR3 length: 15 residues. The CDR3 DNA is TGCGCCAGCAGCGTGGGAGGTGACAGCACCGGGGAGCTGTTTTTT. Residues: CASSVGGDSTGELFF.

This chain connects TRBV13 to TRBJ1-2; TRBD1 agrees at 8 bases. The CDR3 has 14 residues. V dropped 4 bases and J dropped 8; count of bases not matched to a gene: 9. Germline V gene data show CDR1 as PRHDT and CDR2 as FYEKMQ (reference sequence). The DNA for the CDR3 is TGTGCCAGCAGCTCTCGGACAGGGAGAGGAGGCTACACCTTC. Translating it yields CASSSRTGRGGYTF.

The chain has TRBV11-2 and TRBJ1-6; weak D call: TRBD1 (5 bases). Trimming took off 6 bases at V and 9 bases at J, with 15 bases between the two ends. CDR3 length: 14 residues. CDR1 and CDR2 from the germline V gene are SGHAT and FQNNGV. The CDR3 DNA is TGTGCCAGCAGAGGAGGAAGCGGGGCTTCACCCCTCCACTTT. Residues: CASRGGSGASPLHF.

This chain links TRBV27 with TRBJ2-5; D possibly corresponds to TRBD1 (5 bases). CDR3 length equals 19 residues. Germline lookup yields CDR1 MNHEY and CDR2 SMNVEV (reference sequence). Trimming shortened V by 2 bases and J by 1 base, and 23 bases separated the two germline ends. The CDR3 region is CASSLRPAGSKGPQETQYF. In DNA, the CDR3 is TGTGCCAGCAGTTTACGTCCGGCCGGATCTAAGGGGCCCCAAGAGACCCAGTACTTC.

The rearrangement joins TRBV4-1 to TRBJ1-2; D gene ambiguous. Trimming left V 1 base short and J 6 bases short, with 12 bases between. This CDR3 spans 14 amino acids. The germline gives CDR1 MGHRA, CDR2 YSYEKL. DNA for the CDR3: TGCGCCAGCAGCCAAGTCAGGCCCGAACATGGCTACACCTTC. Translated: CASSQVRPEHGYTF.

The gene calls are TRBV5-1 and TRBJ2-7; the D gene is possibly TRBD1 (6 bases). V gave up 0 bases and J gave up 8 bases, with 12 bases separating them. The CDR3 spans 13 residues. Germline loops: CDR1 SGHRS, CDR2 YFSETQ. The CDR3 sequence: CASSLDRAEKQYF. The CDR3 nucleotides are TGCGCCAGCAGCTTGGACAGGGCCGAGAAGCAGTACTTC.

This clone was counted once. J is TRBJ1-1 and V is TRBV10-3; 8 bases line up with TRBD1. This CDR3 contains 13 residues. Trimming at V came to 10 bases and at J to 8 bases, leaving 12 bases not matched to a gene. Germline V gene data show CDR1 as ENHRY and CDR2 as SYGVKD. This CDR3 reads CATGAGGGLEAFF. CDR3 DNA sequence: TGTGCCACTGGGGCAGGGGGCGGCCTGGAAGCTTTCTTT.

This clone came up once. The chain combines TRBV27 with TRBJ1-6, with D unresolved. The CDR3 is 16 residues long. Trimming pared 3 bases from V and 0 bases from J, leaving 9 bases between. Germline V gene sequence: CDR1 MNHEY, CDR2 SMNVEV (reference sequence). CDR3 bases: TGTGCCAGCAGTTTCGAAGCGAGCTCCTATAATTCACCCCTCCACTTT. Translated, it gives CASSFEASSYNSPLHF.

This chain links TRBV5-1 with TRBJ2-1, with TRBD2 matching over 9 bases. This CDR3 is 15 amino acids long. CDR1 is SGHRS, CDR2 YFSETQ, per germline. The J segment lost 2 bases and the V segment lost 4 bases, leaving 4 bases of the junction unmatched. The chain's CDR3 is CASSLAGSTYNEQFF. As DNA, the CDR3 is TGCGCCAGCAGCCTAGCGGGGTCCACCTACAATGAGCAGTTCTTC.

The chain has TRBV4-2 and TRBJ1-5; D is ambiguous. V shed 5 bases and J shed 9 bases, with 14 bases lying between them. CDR3 length: 13 amino acids. Germline values: CDR1 LGHNA, CDR2 YNFKEQ. The CDR3 loop reads CASSEGGAGPQHF. CDR3 in DNA: TGTGCCAGCAGCGAAGGAGGAGCTGGGCCCCAGCATTTT.